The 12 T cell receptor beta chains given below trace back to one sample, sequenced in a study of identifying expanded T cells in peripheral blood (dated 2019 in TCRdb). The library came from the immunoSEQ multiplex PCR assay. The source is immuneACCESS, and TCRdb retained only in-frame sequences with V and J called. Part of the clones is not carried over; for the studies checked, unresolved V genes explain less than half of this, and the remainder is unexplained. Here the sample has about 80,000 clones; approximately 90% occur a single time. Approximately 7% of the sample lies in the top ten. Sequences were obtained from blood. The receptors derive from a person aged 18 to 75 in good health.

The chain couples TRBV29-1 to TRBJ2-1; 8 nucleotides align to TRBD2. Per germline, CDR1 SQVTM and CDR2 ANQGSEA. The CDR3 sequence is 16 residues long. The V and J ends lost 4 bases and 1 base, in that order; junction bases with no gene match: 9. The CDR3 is CSVVPAAGDSYNEQFF. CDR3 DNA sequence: TGCAGCGTTGTCCCCGCAGCGGGAGATTCCTACAATGAGCAGTTCTTC.

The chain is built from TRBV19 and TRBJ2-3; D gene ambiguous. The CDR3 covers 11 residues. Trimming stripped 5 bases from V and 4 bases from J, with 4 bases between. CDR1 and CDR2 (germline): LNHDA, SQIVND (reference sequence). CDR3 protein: CASSAADTQYF. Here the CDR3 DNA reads TGTGCCAGTAGTGCTGCAGATACGCAGTATTTT.

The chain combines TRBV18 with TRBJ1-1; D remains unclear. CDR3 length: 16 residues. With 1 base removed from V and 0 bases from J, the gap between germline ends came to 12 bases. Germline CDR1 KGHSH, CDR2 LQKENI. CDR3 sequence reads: CASSPRYGNLNTEAFF. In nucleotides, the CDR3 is TGTGCCAGCTCACCACGGTACGGAAACCTGAACACTGAAGCTTTCTTT.

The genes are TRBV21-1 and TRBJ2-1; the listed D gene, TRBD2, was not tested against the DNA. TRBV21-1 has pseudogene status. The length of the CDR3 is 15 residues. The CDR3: CASSCLSETYNEQFF. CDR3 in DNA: TGTGCCAGCAGTTGCCTTAGCGAAACCTACAATGAGCAGTTCTTC.

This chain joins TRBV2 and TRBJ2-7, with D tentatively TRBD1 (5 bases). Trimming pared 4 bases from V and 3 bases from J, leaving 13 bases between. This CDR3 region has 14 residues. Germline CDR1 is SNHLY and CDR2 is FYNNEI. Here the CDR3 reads CASSGRGRFYEQYF. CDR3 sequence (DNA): TGTGCCAGCAGTGGAAGGGGAAGATTCTACGAGCAGTACTTC.

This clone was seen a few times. CDR3 nucleotide sequence: TGTGCCTGGAGTGTATCCTCCAGGGGCGAGCAGTACTTC. Translation: CAWSVSSRGEQYF. This chain uses TRBV30 with TRBJ2-7, with TRBD1 as a possible D gene (6 bases). Germline V gives CDR1 GTSNPN, CDR2 SVGIG (reference sequence). The CDR3 is made up of 13 amino acids. The germline V and J ends were trimmed by 0 bases and 6 bases, with 12 bases remaining between them.

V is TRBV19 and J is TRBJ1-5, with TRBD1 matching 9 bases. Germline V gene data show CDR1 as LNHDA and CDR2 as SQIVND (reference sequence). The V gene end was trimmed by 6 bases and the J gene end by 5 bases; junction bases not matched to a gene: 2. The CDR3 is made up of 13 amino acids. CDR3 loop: CASRGTGYQPQHF. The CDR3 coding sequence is TGTGCCAGTAGAGGGACAGGGTATCAGCCCCAGCATTTT.

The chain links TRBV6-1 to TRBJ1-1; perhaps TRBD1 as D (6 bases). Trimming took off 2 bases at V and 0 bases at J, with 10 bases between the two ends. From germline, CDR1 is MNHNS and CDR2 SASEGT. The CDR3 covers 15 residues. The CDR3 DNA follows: TGTGCCAGCAGTGAAAGGCAGGGGATGAACACTGAAGCTTTCTTT. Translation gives CASSERQGMNTEAFF.

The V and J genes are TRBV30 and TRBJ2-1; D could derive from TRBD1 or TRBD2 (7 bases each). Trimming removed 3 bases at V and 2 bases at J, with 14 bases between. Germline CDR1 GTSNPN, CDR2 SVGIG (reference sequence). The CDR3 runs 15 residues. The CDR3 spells CAWSVGGGPYNEQFF. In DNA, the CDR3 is TGTGCCTGGAGCGTGGGAGGGGGCCCCTACAATGAGCAGTTCTTC.

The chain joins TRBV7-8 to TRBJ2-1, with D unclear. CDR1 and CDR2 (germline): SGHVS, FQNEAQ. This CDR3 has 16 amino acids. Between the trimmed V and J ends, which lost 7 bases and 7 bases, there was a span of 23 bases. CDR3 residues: CASTPGTGSFRNEQFF. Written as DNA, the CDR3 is TGTGCCAGCACCCCGGGCACGGGTTCCTTCCGAAATGAGCAGTTCTTC.

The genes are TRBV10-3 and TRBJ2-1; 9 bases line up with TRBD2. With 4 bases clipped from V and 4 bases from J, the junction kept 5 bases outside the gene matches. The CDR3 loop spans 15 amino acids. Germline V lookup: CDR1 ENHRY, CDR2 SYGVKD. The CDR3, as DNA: TGTGCCATCAGTGGACGGACTAGCGTATACAATGAGCAGTTCTTC. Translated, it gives CAISGRTSVYNEQFF.

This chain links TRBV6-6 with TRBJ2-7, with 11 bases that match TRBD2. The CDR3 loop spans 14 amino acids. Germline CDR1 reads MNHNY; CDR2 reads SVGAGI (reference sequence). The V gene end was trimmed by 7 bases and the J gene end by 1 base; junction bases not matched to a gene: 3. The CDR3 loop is CASTLAGGSYEQYF. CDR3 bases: TGTGCCAGCACCCTAGCGGGAGGATCCTACGAGCAGTACTTC.